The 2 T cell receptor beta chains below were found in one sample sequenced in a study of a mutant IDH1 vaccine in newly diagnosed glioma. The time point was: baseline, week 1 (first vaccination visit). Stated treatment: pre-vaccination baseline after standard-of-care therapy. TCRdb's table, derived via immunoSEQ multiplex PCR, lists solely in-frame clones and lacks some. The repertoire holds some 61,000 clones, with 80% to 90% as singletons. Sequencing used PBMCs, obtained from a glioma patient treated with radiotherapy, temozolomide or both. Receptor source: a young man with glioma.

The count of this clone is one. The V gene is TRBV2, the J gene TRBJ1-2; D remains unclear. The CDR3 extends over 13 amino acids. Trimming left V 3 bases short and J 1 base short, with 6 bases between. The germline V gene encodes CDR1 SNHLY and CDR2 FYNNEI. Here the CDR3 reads CASSESSNYGYTF. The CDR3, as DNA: TGTGCCAGCAGTGAGTCGAGTAACTATGGCTACACCTTC.

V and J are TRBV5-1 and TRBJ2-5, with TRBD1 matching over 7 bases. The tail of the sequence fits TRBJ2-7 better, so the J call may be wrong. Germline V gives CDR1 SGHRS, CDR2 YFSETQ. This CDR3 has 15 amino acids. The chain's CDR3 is CASSLESAGGYEQYF. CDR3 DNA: TGCGCCAGCAGCTTGGAATCGGCAGGGGGTTACGAGCAGTACTTC.